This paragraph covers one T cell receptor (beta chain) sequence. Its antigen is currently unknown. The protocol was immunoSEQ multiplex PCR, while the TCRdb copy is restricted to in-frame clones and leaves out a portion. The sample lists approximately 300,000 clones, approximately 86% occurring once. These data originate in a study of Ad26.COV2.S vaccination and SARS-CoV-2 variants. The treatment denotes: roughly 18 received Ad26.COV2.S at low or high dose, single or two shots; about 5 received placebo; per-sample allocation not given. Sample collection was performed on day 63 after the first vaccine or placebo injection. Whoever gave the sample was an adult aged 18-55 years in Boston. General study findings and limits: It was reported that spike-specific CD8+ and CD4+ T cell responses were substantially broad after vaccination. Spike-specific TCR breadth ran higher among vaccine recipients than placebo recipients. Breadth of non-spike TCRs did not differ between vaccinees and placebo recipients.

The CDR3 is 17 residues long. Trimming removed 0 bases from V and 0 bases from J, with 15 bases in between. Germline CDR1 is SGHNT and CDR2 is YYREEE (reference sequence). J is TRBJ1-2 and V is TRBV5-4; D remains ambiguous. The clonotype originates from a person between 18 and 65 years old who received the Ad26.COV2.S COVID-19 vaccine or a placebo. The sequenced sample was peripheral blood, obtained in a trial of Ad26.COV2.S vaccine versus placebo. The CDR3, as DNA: TGTGCCAGCAGCTTGGTAGACACTCAGTATCCTAACTATGGCTACACCTTC. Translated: CASSLVDTQYPNYGYTF. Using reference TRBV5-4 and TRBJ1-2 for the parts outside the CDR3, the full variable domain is ETGVTQSPTHLIKTRGQQVTLRCSSQSGHNTVSWYQQALGQGPQFIFQYYREEENGRGNFPPRFSGLQFPNYSSELNVNALELDDSALYLCASSLVDTQYPNYGYTFGSGTRLTVV.